These T cell receptor beta chains were read from a single sample in a study of T cell changes during pregnancy in multiple sclerosis. Sequencing was performed with immunoSEQ multiplex PCR; in TCRdb, only in-frame clones are kept and a portion is missing. The sample consists of more than 80,000 clones, 92% of them appearing once. The sample in question was peripheral blood, obtained in the first trimester of pregnancy. The receptors were sampled from a female donor with multiple sclerosis, enrolled in a pregnancy study. CDR3s include the opening cysteine and the closing phenylalanine or tryptophan. A D gene is named only where the DNA matches it firmly. Where a row states a size, it is once, few, many or the class of an expanded clone; other rows omit it.

cdr3_nt: TGTGCCTGGAGTGTAGTTGGGACAGGAGAAGCTTTCTTT; cdr3_aa: CAWSVVGTGEAFF; d_call: TRBD1; j_call: TRBJ1-1; clone_size: .; v_call: TRBV30
cdr3_nt: TGTGCCAGCAGCGTTCCAGGGCCTGGAAACACCATATATTTT; cdr3_aa: CASSVPGPGNTIYF; d_call: .; j_call: TRBJ1-3; clone_size: .; v_call: TRBV5-4
cdr3_nt: TGTGCCAGCAGCTTTAGCGCTAGGAGGACCCAGTACTTC; cdr3_aa: CASSFSARRTQYF; d_call: .; j_call: TRBJ2-5; clone_size: .; v_call: TRBV7-9
cdr3_nt: TGTGCCAGCAGCTTCGGTAATCTCAATGAGCAGTTCTTC; cdr3_aa: CASSFGNLNEQFF; d_call: .; j_call: TRBJ2-1; clone_size: .; v_call: TRBV7-3
cdr3_nt: TGTGCCAGTAGTATCCCCGGAGGCTCCTACGAGCAGTACTTC; cdr3_aa: CASSIPGGSYEQYF; d_call: .; j_call: TRBJ2-7; clone_size: .; v_call: TRBV19
cdr3_nt: TGTGCCAGCAGCTTTACGAGGAGGGCCTACGAGCAGTACTTC; cdr3_aa: CASSFTRRAYEQYF; d_call: .; j_call: TRBJ2-7; clone_size: .; v_call: TRBV5-8
cdr3_nt: TGTGCCAGCATCAAAGGGGGCGTATTGGCTTCTGGGGCCAACGTCCTGACTTTC; cdr3_aa: CASIKGGVLASGANVLTF; d_call: TRBD1; j_call: TRBJ2-6; clone_size: .; v_call: TRBV7-9
cdr3_nt: TGTGCCAGCAGCGTAGAGGGAGGAACTAACACTGAAGCTTTCTTT; cdr3_aa: CASSVEGGTNTEAFF; d_call: .; j_call: TRBJ1-1; clone_size: .; v_call: TRBV9
cdr3_nt: TGTGCCACCTCCGACAGCAACTCTGGAAACACCATATATTTT; cdr3_aa: CATSDSNSGNTIYF; d_call: .; j_call: TRBJ1-3; clone_size: .; v_call: TRBV6-1
cdr3_nt: TGTGCCAGCAGTCCCCAGGGACAGGGGGCTATGGGGGAGCTGTTTTTT; cdr3_aa: CASSPQGQGAMGELFF; d_call: TRBD1; j_call: TRBJ2-2; clone_size: .; v_call: TRBV25-1
cdr3_nt: TGCGCCAGCAGCTTTCGTTTGAACACTGAAGCTTTCTTT; cdr3_aa: CASSFRLNTEAFF; d_call: .; j_call: TRBJ1-1; clone_size: few; v_call: TRBV5-1
cdr3_nt: TGTGCCAGCAGCTTGGAGAGGGGGCGAGGAAACACCATATATTTT; cdr3_aa: CASSLERGRGNTIYF; d_call: TRBD1; j_call: TRBJ1-3; clone_size: .; v_call: TRBV5-4
cdr3_nt: TGTGCCAGCAGTTACTCGGCGGGGAACACTGAAGCTTTCTTT; cdr3_aa: CASSYSAGNTEAFF; d_call: .; j_call: TRBJ1-1; clone_size: .; v_call: TRBV6-6
cdr3_nt: TGTGCCAGCAGTTTAAATGGTGTGCAGGGGCTTGGCACAGATACGCAGTATTTT; cdr3_aa: CASSLNGVQGLGTDTQYF; d_call: .; j_call: TRBJ2-3; clone_size: once; v_call: TRBV27
cdr3_nt: TGTGCCAGCAGCTTGAGGGGTTTCACTGAAGCTTTCTTT; cdr3_aa: CASSLRGFTEAFF; d_call: .; j_call: TRBJ1-1; clone_size: .; v_call: TRBV5-8
cdr3_nt: TGTGCCAGCAGTGACTGGGGGAGGGGCCCCTACGAGCAGTACTTC; cdr3_aa: CASSDWGRGPYEQYF; d_call: TRBD2; j_call: TRBJ2-7; clone_size: few; v_call: TRBV6-4
cdr3_nt: TGTGCCAGCAGTTTATCGGACAGGGGCTATGGCTACACCTTC; cdr3_aa: CASSLSDRGYGYTF; d_call: TRBD1; j_call: TRBJ1-2; clone_size: .; v_call: TRBV27